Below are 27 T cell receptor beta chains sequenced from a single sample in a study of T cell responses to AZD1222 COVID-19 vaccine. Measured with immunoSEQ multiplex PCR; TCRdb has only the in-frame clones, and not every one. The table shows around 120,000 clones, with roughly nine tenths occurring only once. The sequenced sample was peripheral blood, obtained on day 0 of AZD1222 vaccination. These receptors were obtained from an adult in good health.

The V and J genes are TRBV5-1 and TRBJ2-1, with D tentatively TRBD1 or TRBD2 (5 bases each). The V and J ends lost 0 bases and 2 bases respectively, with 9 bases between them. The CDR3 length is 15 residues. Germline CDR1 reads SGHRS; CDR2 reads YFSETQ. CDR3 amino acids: CASSLGDGTYNEQFF. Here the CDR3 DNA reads TGCGCCAGCAGCTTGGGGGACGGAACCTACAATGAGCAGTTCTTC.

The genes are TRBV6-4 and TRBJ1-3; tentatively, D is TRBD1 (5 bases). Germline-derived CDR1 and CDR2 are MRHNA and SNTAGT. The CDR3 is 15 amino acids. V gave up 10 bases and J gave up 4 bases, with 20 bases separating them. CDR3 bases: TGTGCCATTTCGGGACGGAGGTTTGGGGGAAACACCATATATTTT. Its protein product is CAISGRRFGGNTIYF.

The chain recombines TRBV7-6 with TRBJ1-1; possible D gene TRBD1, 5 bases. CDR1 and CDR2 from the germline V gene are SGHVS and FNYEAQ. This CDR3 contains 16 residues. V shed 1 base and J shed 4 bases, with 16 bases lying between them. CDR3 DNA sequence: TGTGCCAGCAGCTTAGGGCCAGGGTGGTTAGGCACTGAAGCTTTCTTT. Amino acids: CASSLGPGWLGTEAFF.

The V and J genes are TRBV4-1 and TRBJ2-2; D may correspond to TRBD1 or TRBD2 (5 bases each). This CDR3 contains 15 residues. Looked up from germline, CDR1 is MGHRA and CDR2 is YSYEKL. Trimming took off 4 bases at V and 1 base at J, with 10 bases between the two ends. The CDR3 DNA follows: TGCGCCAGCAGCCTCCGGGACGAGAACACCGGGGAGCTGTTTTTT. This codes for CASSLRDENTGELFF.

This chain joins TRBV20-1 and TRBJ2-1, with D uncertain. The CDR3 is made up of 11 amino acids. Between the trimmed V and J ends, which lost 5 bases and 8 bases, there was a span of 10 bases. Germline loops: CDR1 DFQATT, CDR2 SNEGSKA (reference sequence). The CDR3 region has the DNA TGCAGTGCTCCCCGCATCGATGAGCAGTTCTTC. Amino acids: CSAPRIDEQFF.

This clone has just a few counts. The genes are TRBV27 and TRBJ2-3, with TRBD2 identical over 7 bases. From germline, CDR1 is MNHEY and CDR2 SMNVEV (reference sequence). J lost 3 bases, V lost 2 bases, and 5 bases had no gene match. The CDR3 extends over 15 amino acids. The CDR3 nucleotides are TGTGCCAGCAGTTTAGGCGGGAGTTGGACAGATACGCAGTATTTT. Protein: CASSLGGSWTDTQYF.

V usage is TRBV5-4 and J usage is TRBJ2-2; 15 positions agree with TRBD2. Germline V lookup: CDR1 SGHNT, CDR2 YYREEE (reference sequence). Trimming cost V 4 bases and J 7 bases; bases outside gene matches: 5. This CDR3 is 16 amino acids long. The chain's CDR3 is CASSPGLAGGIGELFF. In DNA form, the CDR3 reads TGTGCCAGCAGCCCGGGACTAGCGGGAGGAATCGGGGAGCTGTTTTTT. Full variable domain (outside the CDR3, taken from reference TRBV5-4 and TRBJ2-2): ETGVTQSPTHLIKTRGQQVTLRCSSQSGHNTVSWYQQALGQGPQFIFQYYREEENGRGNFPPRFSGLQFPNYSSELNVNALELDDSALYLCASSPGLAGGIGELFFGEGSRLTVL.

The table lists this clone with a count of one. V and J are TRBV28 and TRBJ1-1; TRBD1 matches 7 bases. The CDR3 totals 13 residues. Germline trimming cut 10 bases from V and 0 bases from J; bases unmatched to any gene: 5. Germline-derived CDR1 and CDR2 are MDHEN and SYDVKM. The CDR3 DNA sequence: TGTGCCATCAGACAGGGTATGAACACTGAAGCTTTCTTT. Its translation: CAIRQGMNTEAFF. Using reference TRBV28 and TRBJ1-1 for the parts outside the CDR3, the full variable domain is DVKVTQSSRYLVKRTGEKVFLECVQDMDHENMFWYRQDPGLGLRLIYFSYDVKMKEKGDIPEGYSVSREKKERFSLILESASTNQTSMYLCAIRQGMNTEAFFGQGTRLTVV.

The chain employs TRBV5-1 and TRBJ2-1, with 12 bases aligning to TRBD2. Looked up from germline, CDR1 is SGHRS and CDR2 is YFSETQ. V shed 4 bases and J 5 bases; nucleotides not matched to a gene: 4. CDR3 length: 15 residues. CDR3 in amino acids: CASSPLAGGDNEQFF. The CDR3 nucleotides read TGCGCCAGCAGCCCCCTAGCGGGAGGGGACAATGAGCAGTTCTTC.

The CDR3: CASTPGGTYGYTF. Written as DNA, the CDR3 is TGTGCCAGCACCCCGGGAGGGACCTATGGCTACACCTTC. The chain carries TRBV28 and TRBJ1-2; possible D gene TRBD1, 5 bases. The CDR3 extends over 13 amino acids. Looked up from germline, CDR1 is MDHEN and CDR2 is SYDVKM. The V end lost 7 bases, the J end lost 4 bases, and 13 bases lay between the germline ends.

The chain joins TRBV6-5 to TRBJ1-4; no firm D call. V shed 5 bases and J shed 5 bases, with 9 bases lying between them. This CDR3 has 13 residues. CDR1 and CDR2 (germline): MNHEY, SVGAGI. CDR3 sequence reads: CASSRQLNEKLFF. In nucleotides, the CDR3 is TGTGCCAGCAGTAGGCAGCTAAATGAAAAACTGTTTTTT.

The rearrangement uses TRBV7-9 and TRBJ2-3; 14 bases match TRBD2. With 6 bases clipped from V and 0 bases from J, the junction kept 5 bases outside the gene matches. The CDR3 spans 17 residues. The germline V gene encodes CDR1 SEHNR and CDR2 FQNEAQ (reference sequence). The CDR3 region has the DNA TGTGCCAGCAGTTCTGGACTAGCGGGGGGTAGCACAGATACGCAGTATTTT. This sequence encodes CASSSGLAGGSTDTQYF.

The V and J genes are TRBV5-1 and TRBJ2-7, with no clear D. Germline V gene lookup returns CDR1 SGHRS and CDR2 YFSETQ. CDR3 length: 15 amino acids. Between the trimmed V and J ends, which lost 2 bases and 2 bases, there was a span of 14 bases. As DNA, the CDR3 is TGCGCCAGCAGCTTAATCGGAACACTTACCTACGAGCAGTACTTC. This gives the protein CASSLIGTLTYEQYF.

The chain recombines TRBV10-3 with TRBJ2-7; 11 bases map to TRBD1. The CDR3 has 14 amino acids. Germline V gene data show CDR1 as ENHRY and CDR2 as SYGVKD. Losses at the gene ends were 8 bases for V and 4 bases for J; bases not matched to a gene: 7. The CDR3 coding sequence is TGTGCCATCGGGGGACAGGGGGGGACTTACGAGCAGTACTTC. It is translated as CAIGGQGGTYEQYF.

The CDR3 here is CSVKAGGSGTGELFF. The CDR3 DNA is TGCAGCGTTAAGGCGGGAGGGTCGGGCACCGGGGAGCTGTTTTTT. The chain combines TRBV29-1 with TRBJ2-2; TRBD2 aligns across 9 bases. With 5 bases clipped from V and 4 bases from J, the junction kept 8 bases outside the gene matches. CDR3 length: 15 amino acids. The germline V gene has CDR1 SQVTM and CDR2 ANQGSEA.

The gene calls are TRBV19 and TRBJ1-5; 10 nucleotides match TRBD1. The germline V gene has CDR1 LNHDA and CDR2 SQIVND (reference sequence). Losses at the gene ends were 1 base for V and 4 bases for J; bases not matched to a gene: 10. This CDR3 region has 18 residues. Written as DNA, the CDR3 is TGTGCCAGTAGTATAGGCGGGGACAGGGGCTTGAGGAATCAGCCCCAGCATTTT. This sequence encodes CASSIGGDRGLRNQPQHF.

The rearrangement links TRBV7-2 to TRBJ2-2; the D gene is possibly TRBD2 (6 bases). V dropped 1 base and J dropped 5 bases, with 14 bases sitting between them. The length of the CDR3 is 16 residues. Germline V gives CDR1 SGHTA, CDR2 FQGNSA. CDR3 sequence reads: CASSLGGGSGTGELFF. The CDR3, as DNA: TGTGCCAGCAGCTTAGGTGGAGGGAGCGGGACCGGGGAGCTGTTTTTT.

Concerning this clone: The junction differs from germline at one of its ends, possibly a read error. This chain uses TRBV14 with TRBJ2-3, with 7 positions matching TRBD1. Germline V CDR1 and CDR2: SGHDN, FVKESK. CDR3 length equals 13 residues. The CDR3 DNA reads TGTGCCAGCAGTCAAGTCAGGGGGGATACGCAGTATTTT. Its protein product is CASSQVRGDTQYF.

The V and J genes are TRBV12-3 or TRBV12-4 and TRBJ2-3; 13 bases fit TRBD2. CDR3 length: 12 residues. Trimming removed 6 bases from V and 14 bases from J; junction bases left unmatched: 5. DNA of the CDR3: TGTGCCAGCAGCCTTGGACTAGCGGGGGTGTATTTT. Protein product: CASSLGLAGVYF.

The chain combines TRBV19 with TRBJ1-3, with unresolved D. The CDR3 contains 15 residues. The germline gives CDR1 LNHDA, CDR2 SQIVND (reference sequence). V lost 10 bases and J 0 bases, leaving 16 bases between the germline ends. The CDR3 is CATSWSVPSGNTIYF. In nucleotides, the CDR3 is TGTGCCACCTCATGGTCGGTTCCCTCTGGAAACACCATATATTTT.

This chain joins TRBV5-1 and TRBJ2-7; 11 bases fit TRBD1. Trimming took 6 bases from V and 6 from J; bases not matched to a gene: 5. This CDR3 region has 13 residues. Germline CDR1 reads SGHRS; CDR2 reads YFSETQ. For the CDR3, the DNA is TGCGCCAGCAATATTGGGACAGGGGGCGAGCAGTACTTC. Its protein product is CASNIGTGGEQYF.

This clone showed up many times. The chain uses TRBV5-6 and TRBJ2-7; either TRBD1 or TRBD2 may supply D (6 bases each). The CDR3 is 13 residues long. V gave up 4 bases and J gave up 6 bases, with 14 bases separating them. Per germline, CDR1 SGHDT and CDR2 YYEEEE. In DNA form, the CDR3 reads TGTGCCAGCAGCCGAGGGGGGACGAGCGAGCAGTACTTC. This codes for CASSRGGTSEQYF.

The CDR3 is CAKNLPTDTQYF. The CDR3 bases are TGTGCCAAGAATTTACCCACAGATACGCAGTATTTT. The gene calls are TRBV27 and TRBJ2-3, with no clear D. V lost 10 bases to trimming and J lost 2 bases, with 10 bases between them. The CDR3 spans 12 residues. Germline-derived CDR1 and CDR2 are MNHEY and SMNVEV (reference sequence).

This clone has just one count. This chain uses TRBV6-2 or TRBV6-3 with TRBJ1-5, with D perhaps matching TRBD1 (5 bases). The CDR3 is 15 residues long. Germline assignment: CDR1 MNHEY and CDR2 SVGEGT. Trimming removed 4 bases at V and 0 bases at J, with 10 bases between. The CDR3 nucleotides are TGTGCCAGCAGTTTCGCGACAGTTAGCAATCAGCCCCAGCATTTT. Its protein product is CASSFATVSNQPQHF.

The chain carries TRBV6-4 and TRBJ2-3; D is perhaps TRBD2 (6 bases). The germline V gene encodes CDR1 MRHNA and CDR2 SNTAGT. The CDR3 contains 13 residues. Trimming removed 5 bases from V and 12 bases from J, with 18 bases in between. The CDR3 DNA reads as TGTGCCAGCAGTCAGGCGGGGAGTACGAAACAGTATTTT. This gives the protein CASSQAGSTKQYF.

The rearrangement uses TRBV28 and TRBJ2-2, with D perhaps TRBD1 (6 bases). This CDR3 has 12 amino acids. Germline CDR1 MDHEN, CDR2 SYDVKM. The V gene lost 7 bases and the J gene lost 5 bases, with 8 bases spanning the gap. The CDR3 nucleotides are TGTGCCAGCAACAGGGATACCGGGGAGCTGTTTTTT. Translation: CASNRDTGELFF. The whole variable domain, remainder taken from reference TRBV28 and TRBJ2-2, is DVKVTQSSRYLVKRTGEKVFLECVQDMDHENMFWYRQDPGLGLRLIYFSYDVKMKEKGDIPEGYSVSREKKERFSLILESASTNQTSMYLCASNRDTGELFFGEGSRLTVL.

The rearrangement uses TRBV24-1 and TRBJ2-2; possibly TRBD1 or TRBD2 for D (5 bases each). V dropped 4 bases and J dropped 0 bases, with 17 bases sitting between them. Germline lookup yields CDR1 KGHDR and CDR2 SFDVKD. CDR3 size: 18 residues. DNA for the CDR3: TGTGCCACCAGTGACCCCGGACGGGGACCCACGAACACCGGGGAGCTGTTTTTT. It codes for CATSDPGRGPTNTGELFF.